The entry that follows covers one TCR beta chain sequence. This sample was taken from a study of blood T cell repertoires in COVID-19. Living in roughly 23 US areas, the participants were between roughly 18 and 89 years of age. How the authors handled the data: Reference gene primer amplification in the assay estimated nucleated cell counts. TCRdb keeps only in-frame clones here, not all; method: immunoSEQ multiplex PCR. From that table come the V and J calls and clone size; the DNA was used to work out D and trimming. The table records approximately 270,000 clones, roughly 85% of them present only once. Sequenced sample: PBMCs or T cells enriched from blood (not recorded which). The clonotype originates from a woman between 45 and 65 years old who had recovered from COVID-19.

The CDR3 DNA sequence: TGCGCCAGCAGCTTGGGGACAGGGCGCTACGAGCAGTACTTC. Protein sequence: CASSLGTGRYEQYF. This sequence joins TRBV5-1 and TRBJ2-7; 8 bases line up with TRBD1. Trimming took 0 bases from V and 3 from J; bases not matched to a gene: 2. The CDR3 totals 14 residues. Germline assignment: CDR1 SGHRS and CDR2 YFSETQ.